A single sample gave rise to the 5 T cell receptor beta chains below, sequenced in a study of cytomegalovirus exposure and HLA in healthy donors. Use of 60 Vbeta and 13 Jbeta primers characterized the PCR. Assay: immunoSEQ multiplex PCR; the TCRdb copy retains only in-frame clones and omits some. The sample has roughly 190,000 clones; around 85% are singletons. Sequenced: PBMCs. These receptors all come from a man in his late teens or twenties in good health and CMV-seronegative.

This clone occurred once. The gene calls are TRBV2 and TRBJ2-7, with 8 nucleotides matching TRBD1. Unmatched junction bases numbered 10, after V lost 5 bases and J lost 7 bases. Germline V gene data show CDR1 as SNHLY and CDR2 as FYNNEI. CDR3 length: 14 amino acids. The CDR3 DNA reads TGTGCCAGCAGTACGGAGACAGGGGCCCTAGAGCAGTACTTC. Its translation is CASSTETGALEQYF.

This CDR3 reads CASGGLPSSGNTIYF. DNA for the CDR3: TGTGCCAGTGGAGGGCTCCCGAGCTCTGGAAACACCATATATTTT. The chain has TRBV27 and TRBJ1-3; the D is unclear. CDR3 length equals 15 residues. Germline assignment: CDR1 MNHEY and CDR2 SMNVEV (reference sequence). Trimming took 9 bases from V and 0 from J, leaving 15 bases between them.

The rearrangement links TRBV5-5 to TRBJ2-5; maybe TRBD1 (6 bases). The germline gives CDR1 SGHKS, CDR2 YYEKEE (reference sequence). CDR3 length: 15 amino acids. The ends were cut back, 3 bases at V and 1 base at J, with 13 bases in the middle. CDR3 DNA: TGTGCCAGCAGCTCGTGGGACATTAGCCAAGAGACCCAGTACTTC. This encodes CASSSWDISQETQYF.

The genes are TRBV6-4 and TRBJ2-2; 7 bases fit TRBD2. Trimming took 4 bases from V and 7 from J; bases not matched to a gene: 6. The germline V gene encodes CDR1 MRHNA and CDR2 SNTAGT. This CDR3 is built from 14 residues. CDR3 DNA: TGTGCCAGCAGTGCGGCGGGAGAGGGCGGGGAGCTGTTTTTT. It is translated as CASSAAGEGGELFF.

The chain couples TRBV25-1 to TRBJ1-1, with D possibly TRBD1 on 6 matching bases. Looked up from germline, CDR1 is MGHDK and CDR2 is SYGVNS. Trimming took off 4 bases at V and 8 bases at J, with 11 bases between the two ends. The CDR3 runs 12 residues. CDR3 in DNA: TGTGCCAGCAGTGCAGGTGACAGGGAAGCTTTCTTT. It encodes CASSAGDREAFF.